The rows below give T cell receptor beta chains drawn from one sample of a study of blood T cell repertoires in COVID-19. Libraries were prepared by immunoSEQ multiplex PCR; TCRdb keeps only in-frame clonotypes and omits some of them. The data hold 150,000 to 200,000 clones, with less than 85% observed a single time. The specimen was peripheral blood. All receptors come from a woman in her forties with COVID-19, enrolled during active disease. Each CDR3 is given with its conserved first and last residue. Each record gives: D gene, V gene, J gene, clone size, CDR3 length, CDR3 DNA, CDR3 protein. The D gene is left open where the match is weak. Only part of the rows carry a size: once, few, many, or a class if the clone is expanded.

-	TRBV5-1	TRBJ2-2	-	16	TGCGCCAGCAGCTTGGGCGGGACTTCGGTGGGCCGGGAGCTGTTTTTT	CASSLGGTSVGRELFF
-	TRBV19	TRBJ2-1	-	13	TGTGCCAGTAGTATATCGGTAGACAATGAGCAGTTCTTC	CASSISVDNEQFF
-	TRBV18	TRBJ2-7	-	13	TGTGCCAGCTCACCACGAGGTGGTGACGAGCAGTACTTC	CASSPRGGDEQYF
-	TRBV3-1/TRBV3-2	TRBJ1-5	few	13	TGTGCCAGCAGCCAGGGGAGGGCCCAGGCCCAGCATTTT	CASSQGRAQAQHF
TRBD1	TRBV6-5	TRBJ1-2	once	13	TGTGCCAGCAGCCGACAGGGGCTCTATGGCTACACCTTC	CASSRQGLYGYTF
-	TRBV7-2	TRBJ1-2	-	19	TGTGCCAGCAGCTTTCCCCCCTCAGGACACGGAACCTTTAACTATGGCTACACCTTC	CASSFPPSGHGTFNYGYTF
-	TRBV2	TRBJ2-5	few	13	TGTGCCAGCAGTGAAACATACCAAGAGACCCAGTACTTC	CASSETYQETQYF
-	TRBV10-3	TRBJ1-2	-	13	TGTGCCATCAGTGACGGTGGGGGGGATGGCTACACCTTC	CAISDGGGDGYTF
-	TRBV28	TRBJ2-2	once	16	TGTGCCAGCAGTAGTCCGACAGGTCTGATAACCGGGGAGCTGTTTTTT	CASSSPTGLITGELFF
TRBD2	TRBV3-1/TRBV3-2	TRBJ2-1	-	17	TGTGCCAGCAGCCGTCAGCCGGGACTAGCGGGAGGCAATGAGCAGTTCTTC	CASSRQPGLAGGNEQFF
-	TRBV28	TRBJ1-5	few	15	TGTGCCAGCAGCCCCGACATAGTTAGCAATCAGCCCCAGCATTTT	CASSPDIVSNQPQHF
TRBD2	TRBV7-9	TRBJ2-3	-	14	TGTGCCAGCAGCTGGGGACTAGCGGGAGGTACGCAGTATTTT	CASSWGLAGGTQYF
TRBD1	TRBV5-5	TRBJ2-2	-	13	TGTGCCAGCAGCTTAGGACAGGGCTGGGAGCTGTTTTTT	CASSLGQGWELFF
-	TRBV2	TRBJ2-1	-	14	TGTGCCAGCAGTGAATTAGACGGAGGGAATGAGCAGTTCTTC	CASSELDGGNEQFF
-	TRBV6-5	TRBJ1-2	-	12	TGTGCCAGCAGTCCCCCGGGTAGGGGCTACACCTTC	CASSPPGRGYTF
-	TRBV15	TRBJ1-5	few	14	TGTGCCACCAGCGTCAGCGGGGGGAATCAGCCCCAGCATTTT	CATSVSGGNQPQHF
-	TRBV30	TRBJ1-1	-	14	TGTGCCTGGAAATCCATACAGGGAGACACTGAAGCTTTCTTT	CAWKSIQGDTEAFF
TRBD1	TRBV28	TRBJ1-3	-	17	TGTGCCAGCAGTTTATTGATGGGGACAGGGGGAGGGAACACCATATATTTT	CASSLLMGTGGGNTIYF
-	TRBV30	TRBJ1-1	-	14	TGTGCCTGGAGTAGAGACAGGTACCTTTTTGGAGCTTTCTTT	CAWSRDRYLFGAFF
-	TRBV6-5	TRBJ1-2	-	16	TGTGCCAGCAGTTCTCTTAATACAGGTCCCTTCTATGGCTACACCTTC	CASSSLNTGPFYGYTF
TRBD1	TRBV5-8	TRBJ2-5	-	12	TGTGCCAGCGACAGGGTTCGTGAGACCCAGTACTTC	CASDRVRETQYF
-	TRBV24-1	TRBJ2-3	-	15	TGTGCCACCAGTGATTTGGACCTAGAGACAGATACGCAGTATTTT	CATSDLDLETDTQYF
TRBD1	TRBV12-3/TRBV12-4	TRBJ1-2	-	13	TGTGCCAGCAGTTCCGGACAGGGTGGCGGCTACACCTTC	CASSSGQGGGYTF
-	TRBV9	TRBJ2-1	few	14	TGTGCCAGCAGCGATACCGGGATCCACAATGAGCAGTTCTTC	CASSDTGIHNEQFF
TRBD1	TRBV10-2	TRBJ1-2	few	15	TGCGCCAGCAGTCCCGCGGGCTGGACGGACAGGGGCTACACCTTC	CASSPAGWTDRGYTF
TRBD1	TRBV19	TRBJ2-4	once	18	TGTGCCAGTAGTGGTCTGTGGACAGGGATCGGGGCCAAAAACATTCAGTACTTC	CASSGLWTGIGAKNIQYF
TRBD2	TRBV6-5	TRBJ2-3	-	14	TGTGCCAGCAGGCGGGAGGGCCGAGGAGATACGCAGTATTTT	CASRREGRGDTQYF
-	TRBV7-8	TRBJ2-4	-	16	TGTGCCAGCAGCTTAGCATTCGGGAGTTCCAAAAACATTCAGTACTTC	CASSLAFGSSKNIQYF
TRBD2	TRBV19	TRBJ2-7	once	15	TGTGCCAGTAGTATACAGACTAGCGGTACCTACGAGCAGTACTTC	CASSIQTSGTYEQYF
-	TRBV24-1	TRBJ2-3	once	15	TGTGCCACCAGTGATTCGGGAGCGGGCACAGATACGCAGTATTTT	CATSDSGAGTDTQYF
TRBD1	TRBV19	TRBJ2-1	-	15	TGTGCCAGTAGTGGACCGGGACAGTCCTACAATGAGCAGTTCTTC	CASSGPGQSYNEQFF
-	TRBV10-2	TRBJ1-6	-	15	TGCGCCAGCAGTGAGTCGAGACAGTATAATTCACCCCTCCACTTT	CASSESRQYNSPLHF
TRBD1	TRBV28	TRBJ2-5	once	14	TGTGCCAGCAGTTCGGATGACAGGGGAAAGACCCAGTACTTC	CASSSDDRGKTQYF
TRBD1	TRBV6-6	TRBJ1-5	-	16	TGTGCCAGCAGTCTGACAGGGGGCAATAGCAATCAGCCCCAGCATTTT	CASSLTGGNSNQPQHF
-	TRBV10-3	TRBJ2-3	-	15	TGTGCCATCAGTGACAGGGAAGAGGCTAAAGATACGCAGTATTTT	CAISDREEAKDTQYF
-	TRBV9	TRBJ2-2	-	15	TGTGCCAGCAGTGACACCGGGACACACACCGGGGAGCTGTTTTTT	CASSDTGTHTGELFF
-	TRBV7-9	TRBJ2-3	-	15	TGTGCCAGCACCCCCACGACTAGTCTCACAGATACGCAGTATTTT	CASTPTTSLTDTQYF
-	TRBV11-2	TRBJ2-5	-	14	TGTGCCAGCAGCCCGGACAGCCAACAAGAGACCCAGTACTTC	CASSPDSQQETQYF
-	TRBV14	TRBJ2-6	-	15	TGTGCCAGCAGCCCTGGAGGGCTCGGGGCCAACGTCCTGACTTTC	CASSPGGLGANVLTF
-	TRBV4-1	TRBJ2-3	-	14	TGCGCCAGCAGCCAAGGGGTATCGGGGGATACGCAGTATTTT	CASSQGVSGDTQYF
-	TRBV19	TRBJ1-2	-	12	TGTGCCAGTAGTATAAAGGGACATAACTACACCTTC	CASSIKGHNYTF
TRBD1	TRBV5-1	TRBJ2-7	-	14	TGCGCCAGCAGACCCGGGACAGGGGAAGACGAGCAGTACTTC	CASRPGTGEDEQYF
TRBD2	TRBV5-1	TRBJ2-5	-	15	TGCGCCAGCAGCTTGAGCGGGAGTAAGGAAGAGACCCAGTACTTC	CASSLSGSKEETQYF
TRBD1	TRBV18	TRBJ1-2	-	13	TGTGCCAGCTCAACAGGGGCCCACCTAAACTACACCTTC	CASSTGAHLNYTF
TRBD2	TRBV28	TRBJ2-1	-	15	TGTGCCAGCAGTGGGGCCGGGACTAGCCCCAATGAGCAGTTCTTC	CASSGAGTSPNEQFF
TRBD2	TRBV10-2	TRBJ2-7	-	13	TGCGCCAGTAGGGGGGGACTAGCCTACGAGCAGTACTTC	CASRGGLAYEQYF